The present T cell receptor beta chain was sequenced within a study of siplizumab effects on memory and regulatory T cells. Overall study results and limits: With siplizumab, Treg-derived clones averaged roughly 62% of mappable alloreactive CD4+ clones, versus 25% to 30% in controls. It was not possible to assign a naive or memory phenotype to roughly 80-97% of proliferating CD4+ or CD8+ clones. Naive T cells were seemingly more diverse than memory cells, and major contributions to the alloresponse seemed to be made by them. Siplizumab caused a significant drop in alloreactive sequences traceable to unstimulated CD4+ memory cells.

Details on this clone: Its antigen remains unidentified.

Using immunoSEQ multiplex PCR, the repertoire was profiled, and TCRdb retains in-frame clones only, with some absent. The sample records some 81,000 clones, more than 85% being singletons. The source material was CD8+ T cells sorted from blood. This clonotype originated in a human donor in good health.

The CDR3 DNA reads TGCAGCGTCATAGGGGGCGCCTATGGCTACACCTTC. Its protein is CSVIGGAYGYTF. V gene TRBV29-1 combines with J gene TRBJ1-2; TRBD1 matches 7 bases. V shed 6 bases and J 4 bases; nucleotides not matched to a gene: 5. In germline, CDR1 is SQVTM, CDR2 ANQGSEA. The CDR3 is 12 amino acids. Based on the CDR3 plus reference TRBV29-1 and TRBJ1-2, the full variable domain is SAVISQKPSRDICQRGTSLTIQCQVDSQVTMMFWYRQQPGQSLTLIATANQGSEATYESGFVIDKFPISRPNLTFSTLTVSNMSPEDSSIYLCSVIGGAYGYTFGSGTRLTVV.